The T cell receptor beta chain described here comes from a study of metastatic and nonmetastatic thyroid tumors. Study-wide background: Where malignant and benign thyroid patients were concerned, repertoires were compared across blood and tumor or nodule tissue.

TCRdb re-called the PCR reads with MiXCR. The sample holds 3,500 to 4,500 clones; under 30% are singletons and the top ten take about 10%. This clone turned up a few times. Nobody among the patients had been given any treatment before thyroid surgery. The receptor comes from a male donor with papillary thyroid cancer or a benign thyroid nodule (not recorded which). Some clones in this sample may be carry-over from other donors' samples. Sequenced sample: tumor tissue.

CDR3 sequence reads: CAIGTGDSNQPQHF. Written as DNA, the CDR3 is TGTGCCATCGGGACCGGGGATAGCAATCAGCCCCAGCATTTT. The rearrangement joins TRBV10-3 to TRBJ1-5; D possibly corresponds to TRBD1 (5 bases). The CDR3 spans 14 residues. With 8 bases removed from V and 0 bases from J, the gap between germline ends came to 11 bases. Germline V gene lookup returns CDR1 ENHRY and CDR2 SYGVKD.